The 14 T cell receptor beta chains below were found in one sample sequenced in a study of T cell repertoires in cytomegalovirus infection. TCRdb re-called the reads through MiXCR, storing one row per CDR3 protein. The sample has about a million distinct CDR3 sequences, about a third seen once. These TCRs' antigens remain unknown. Sequences were derived from cultured CD8+ T cells from PBMCs, sampled from culture after CMV antigen stimulation. The receptors originated from a human donor in good health (CMV status not recorded). Some clones in this sample may be carry-over from other donors' samples.

The chain is built from TRBV27 and TRBJ2-7; D is unresolved. V was trimmed by 4 bases and J by 4 bases, leaving 11 bases between them. Germline CDR1 reads MNHEY; CDR2 reads SMNVEV (reference sequence). This CDR3 region has 13 residues. The CDR3 spells CASSSPDGYEQYV. The CDR3 nucleotides are TGTGCCAGCAGTTCCCCGGACGGGTACGAGCAGTACGTC.

The rearrangement uses TRBV7-8 and TRBJ2-1, with 10 bases identical to TRBD2. Germline lookup yields CDR1 SGHVS and CDR2 FQNEAQ. V lost 3 bases, J lost 5 bases, and 4 bases stayed unmatched. The CDR3 has 15 amino acids. The CDR3 sequence: CASSFPGTSDNEQFF. CDR3 nucleotides: TGTGCCAGCAGCTTTCCCGGGACTAGCGACAATGAGCAGTTCTTC. The variable domain in full, completed from reference TRBV7-8 and TRBJ2-1, reads GAGVSQSPRYKVAKRGQDVALRCDPISGHVSLFWYQQALGQGPEFLTYFQNEAQLDKSGLPSDRFFAERPEGSVSTLKIQRTQQEDSAVYLCASSFPGTSDNEQFFGPGTRLTVL.

This clonotype showed up many times. The germline gene is not matched at one end of the junction; a read error may be the cause. Here the CDR3 reads CASSPRLADTQYF. The DNA for the CDR3 is TGTGCCAGCAGCCCCCGCCTCGCAGACACGCAGTATTTT. This chain joins TRBV5-4 and TRBJ2-3; D not certain. The CDR3 is 13 residues long. In germline, CDR1 is SGHNT, CDR2 YYREEE (reference sequence).

The genes are TRBV27 and TRBJ2-3; possible D gene TRBD1, 6 bases. The CDR3 consists of 16 residues. V was pared by 5 bases and J by 0 bases, with 15 bases between. Germline lookup yields CDR1 MNHEY and CDR2 SMNVEV (reference sequence). The CDR3 region is CASSPPQGISTDTQYF. In DNA, the CDR3 is TGTGCCAGCAGTCCCCCACAGGGTATAAGCACAGATACGCAGTATTTT.

This clonotype showed up just a few times. The chain combines TRBV10-3 with TRBJ2-3; D is uncertain. The V gene's germline CDR1 is ENHRY and CDR2 SYGVKD. The V end was cut by 6 bases, the J end by 5 bases, with 15 bases between. The CDR3 length is 14 residues. This CDR3 reads CAIREVPPGDTQYF. In nucleotides, the CDR3 is TGTGCCATCAGGGAAGTGCCCCCCGGAGATACGCAGTATTTT.

The table lists this clonotype with a few counts. The V call is TRBV7-9, the J call TRBJ2-2; 9 nucleotides agree with TRBD2. CDR1 is SEHNR and CDR2 is FQNEAQ in the germline V gene (reference sequence). V shed 4 bases, J shed 0 bases, and the junction held 9 bases outside the gene matches. The CDR3 totals 18 residues. The CDR3, as DNA: TGTGCCAGCAGCTCTACACGTATAGCGGGGGCGAACACCGGGGAGCTGTTTTTT. It translates to CASSSTRIAGANTGELFF.

This clonotype was observed a few times. The chain joins TRBV27 to TRBJ1-6; D remains ambiguous. The CDR3 sequence is 17 residues long. Germline values: CDR1 MNHEY, CDR2 SMNVEV (reference sequence). Trimming removed 5 bases from V and 5 bases from J, with 19 bases in between. In nucleotides, the CDR3 is TGTGCCAGCAGTACCCGGATCCCGCTTAAAAATAATTCACCCCTCCACTTT. This codes for CASSTRIPLKNNSPLHF.

In its sample, this clonotype was seen many times. The V call is TRBV7-2, the J call TRBJ2-1; D possibly corresponds to TRBD2 (5 bases). Per the germline V gene, CDR1 is SGHTA and CDR2 is FQGNSA. V was shortened by 2 bases and J by 9 bases, with 11 bases between the two germline ends. The CDR3 totals 13 residues. CDR3 loop: CASSLNGVFEQFF. The CDR3 DNA is TGTGCCAGCAGCTTAAACGGGGTGTTTGAGCAGTTCTTC.

The chain has TRBV7-9 and TRBJ1-6; no clear D. The germline V gene has CDR1 SEHNR and CDR2 FQNEAQ (reference sequence). This CDR3 comprises 14 residues. V lost 4 bases, J lost 2 bases, and 6 bases lay in between. The CDR3, as DNA: TGTGCCAGCAGCTCGGACCCCTATAATTCACCCCTCCACTTT. Protein product: CASSSDPYNSPLHF.

This clonotype came up a few times. The chain links TRBV28 to TRBJ1-6; 7 positions match TRBD1. Unmatched junction bases numbered 17, after V lost 10 bases and J lost 2 bases. Germline CDR1 is MDHEN and CDR2 is SYDVKM. The CDR3 has 18 residues. In DNA form, the CDR3 reads TGTGCCACCAAAATTTTCGGTACAGGGGACGCCTATAATTCACCCCTCCACTTT. It encodes CATKIFGTGDAYNSPLHF.

In this sample, this clonotype turned up many times. The rearrangement uses TRBV6-1 and TRBJ1-4; D is unclear. The germline V and J ends were trimmed by 5 bases and 0 bases, with 13 bases remaining between them. Germline CDR1 MNHNS, CDR2 SASEGT. The length of the CDR3 is 16 residues. This CDR3 reads CASSRISYATNEKLFF. CDR3 in DNA: TGTGCCAGCAGTCGGATAAGCTACGCAACTAATGAAAAACTGTTTTTT.

This clonotype was recorded many times. V and J are TRBV29-1 and TRBJ1-2; 8 positions agree with TRBD1. CDR1 is SQVTM and CDR2 is ANQGSEA in the germline V gene. The length of the CDR3 is 13 residues. With 5 bases clipped from V and 6 bases from J, the junction kept 8 bases outside the gene matches. The DNA of the CDR3 is TGCAGCGTTCCAGGCACAGGGGGGGATGGCTACACCTTC. It encodes CSVPGTGGDGYTF. Full variable domain (rest looked up from reference TRBV29-1 and TRBJ1-2): SAVISQKPSRDICQRGTSLTIQCQVDSQVTMMFWYRQQPGQSLTLIATANQGSEATYESGFVIDKFPISRPNLTFSTLTVSNMSPEDSSIYLCSVPGTGGDGYTFGSGTRLTVV.

V and J are TRBV12-3 or TRBV12-4 and TRBJ1-1; D is unresolved. Trimming removed 4 bases from V and 1 base from J, with 10 bases in between. CDR3 size: 14 residues. The CDR3: CASSWTLRNTEAFF. For the CDR3, the DNA is TGTGCCAGCAGTTGGACGCTTAGGAACACTGAAGCTTTCTTT.

As to this clonotype: A read error may explain this, as a much larger clone is one base away. The CDR3 DNA is TGTGTCAGCAGCTTAAGGTCTAGCGGGGGGCGGAAAGTCTACGAGCAGTACTTC. It codes for CVSSLRSSGGRKVYEQYF. The chain uses TRBV7-8 and TRBJ2-7; 11 positions match TRBD2. The CDR3 is 18 residues long. Germline CDR1 SGHVS, CDR2 FQNEAQ.